The present entry profiles one TCR beta chain with its context. Its antigen is still unknown. This sample also contains other DNA sequences that code for the same CDR3. This specimen comes from a study of shared clonotypes between healthy human individuals. Study as a whole: Every donor yielded three CD4 naive, three CD4 memory, two CD8 naive and one CD8 memory plate. Study-wide results and limits: The represented genetic and exposure-history diversity was limited by the small number of donors. Shared clonotypes across all four donors exceeded non-shared ones in generation probability.

Original analysis: Owing to the provision of junction-only sequences devoid of quality scores by immunoSEQ, filtering differed. Repertoires were generated with immunoSEQ multiplex PCR, while TCRdb's copy carries only in-frame clones and drops some. The DNA gave D and trimming, while V, J and clone size come from that table. Seen here are more than 2 million clones, approximately 96% observed once, and the top ten hold over 0.1%. The ends lost 1 base at V and 2 bases at J; junction bases unmatched: 2. CDR3 size: 15 residues. Per the germline V gene, CDR1 is SEHNR and CDR2 is FQNEAQ (reference sequence).

The material sequenced was naive CD4+ T cells sorted from blood. Subset of the sample: CD45RA+ positively selected. The rearrangement links TRBV7-9 to TRBJ2-1; 7 bases match TRBD1. The receptor was derived from a man aged 18 to 35 in good health. CDR3 in DNA: TGTGCCAGCAGCTTAGGTCAGGGGGCCTACAATGAGCAGTTCTTC. It codes for CASSLGQGAYNEQFF.